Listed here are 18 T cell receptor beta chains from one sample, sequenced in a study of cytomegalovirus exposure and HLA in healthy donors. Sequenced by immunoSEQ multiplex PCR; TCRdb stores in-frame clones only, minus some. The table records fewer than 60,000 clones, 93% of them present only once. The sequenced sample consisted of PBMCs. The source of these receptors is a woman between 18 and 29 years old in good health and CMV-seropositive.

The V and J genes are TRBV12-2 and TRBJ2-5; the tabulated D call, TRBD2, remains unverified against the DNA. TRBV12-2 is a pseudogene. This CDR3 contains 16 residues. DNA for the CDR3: TGTGCAAGTCGCATAGGACTAGCGGGGGAATGCGTGACCCAGTACTTC. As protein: CASRIGLAGECVTQYF.

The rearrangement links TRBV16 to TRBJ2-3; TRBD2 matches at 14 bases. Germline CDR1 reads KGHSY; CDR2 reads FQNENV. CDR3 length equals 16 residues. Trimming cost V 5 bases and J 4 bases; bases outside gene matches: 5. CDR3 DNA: TGTGCCAGCAGCGGACTAGCGGGGGGCATCGCAGATACGCAGTATTTT. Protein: CASSGLAGGIADTQYF.

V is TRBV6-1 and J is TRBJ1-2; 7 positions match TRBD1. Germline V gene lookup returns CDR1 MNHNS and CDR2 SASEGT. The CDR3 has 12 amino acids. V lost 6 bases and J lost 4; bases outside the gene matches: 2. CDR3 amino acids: CASRDRTYGYTF. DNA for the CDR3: TGTGCCAGCAGGGACAGGACCTATGGCTACACCTTC.

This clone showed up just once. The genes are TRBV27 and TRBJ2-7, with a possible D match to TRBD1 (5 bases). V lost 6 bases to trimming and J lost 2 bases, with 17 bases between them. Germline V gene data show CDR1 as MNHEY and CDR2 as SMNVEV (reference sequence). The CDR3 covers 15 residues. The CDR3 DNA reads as TGTGCCAGCAGGCCTATCGACAGCGATACCTACGAGCAGTACTTC. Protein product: CASRPIDSDTYEQYF.

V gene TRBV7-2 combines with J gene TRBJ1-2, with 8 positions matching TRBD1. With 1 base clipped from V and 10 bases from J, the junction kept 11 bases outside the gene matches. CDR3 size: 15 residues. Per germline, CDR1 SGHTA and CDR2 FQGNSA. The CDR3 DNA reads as TGTGCCAGCAGCTTAGAATCCTCAAGACAGGGGAACTACACCTTC. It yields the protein CASSLESSRQGNYTF.

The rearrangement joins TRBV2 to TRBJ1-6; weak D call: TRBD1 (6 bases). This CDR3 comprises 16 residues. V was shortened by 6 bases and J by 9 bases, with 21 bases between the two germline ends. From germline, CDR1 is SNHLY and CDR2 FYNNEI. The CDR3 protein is CASRGDTGFRISPLHF. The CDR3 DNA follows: TGTGCCAGCAGAGGGGACACTGGATTCCGGATTTCACCCCTCCACTTT. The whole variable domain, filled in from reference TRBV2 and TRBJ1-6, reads EPEVTQTPSHQVTQMGQEVILRCVPISNHLYFYWYRQILGQKVEFLVSFYNNEISEKSEIFDDQFSVERPDGSNFTLKIRSTKLEDSAMYFCASRGDTGFRISPLHFGNGTRLTVT.

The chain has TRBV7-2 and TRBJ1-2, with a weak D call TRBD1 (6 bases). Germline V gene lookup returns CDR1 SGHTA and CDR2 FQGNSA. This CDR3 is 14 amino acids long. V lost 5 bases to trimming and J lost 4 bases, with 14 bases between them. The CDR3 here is CASSTRGGTYGYTF. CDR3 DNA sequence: TGTGCCAGCAGCACTAGAGGGGGTACCTATGGCTACACCTTC. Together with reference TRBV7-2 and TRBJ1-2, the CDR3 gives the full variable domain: GAGVSQSPSNKVTEKGKDVELRCDPISGHTALYWYRQSLGQGLEFLIYFQGNSAPDKSGLPSDRFSAERTGGSVSTLTIQRTQQEDSAVYLCASSTRGGTYGYTFGSGTRLTVV.

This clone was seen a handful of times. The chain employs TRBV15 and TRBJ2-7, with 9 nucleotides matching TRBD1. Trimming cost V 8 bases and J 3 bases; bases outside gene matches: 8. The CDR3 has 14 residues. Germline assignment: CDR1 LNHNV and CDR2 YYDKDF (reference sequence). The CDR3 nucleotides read TGTGCCACCTCCACGAGGACAGGGGTCTACGAGCAGTACTTC. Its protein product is CATSTRTGVYEQYF.

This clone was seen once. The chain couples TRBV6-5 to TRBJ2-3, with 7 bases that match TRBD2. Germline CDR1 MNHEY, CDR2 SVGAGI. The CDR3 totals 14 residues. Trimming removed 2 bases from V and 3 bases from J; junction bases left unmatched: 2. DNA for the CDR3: TGTGCCAGCAGTTACGGGGGGGGGACAGATACGCAGTATTTT. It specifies CASSYGGGTDTQYF.

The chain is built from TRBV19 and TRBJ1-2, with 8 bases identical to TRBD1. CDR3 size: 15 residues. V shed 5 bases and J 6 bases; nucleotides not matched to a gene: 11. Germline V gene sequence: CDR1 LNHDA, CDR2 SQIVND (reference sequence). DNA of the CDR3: TGTGCCAGTAGTTCCTCTCGCAGGGGGCCCGATGGCTACACCTTC. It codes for CASSSSRRGPDGYTF. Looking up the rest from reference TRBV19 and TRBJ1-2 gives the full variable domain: DGGITQSPKYLFRKEGQNVTLSCEQNLNHDAMYWYRQDPGQGLRLIYYSQIVNDFQKGDIAEGYSVSREKKESFPLTVTSAQKNPTAFYLCASSSSRRGPDGYTFGSGTRLTVV.

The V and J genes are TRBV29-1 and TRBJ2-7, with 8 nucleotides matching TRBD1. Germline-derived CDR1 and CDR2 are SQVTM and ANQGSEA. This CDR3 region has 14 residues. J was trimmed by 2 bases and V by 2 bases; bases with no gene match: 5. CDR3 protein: CSVEYPQGAYEQYF. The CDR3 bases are TGCAGCGTTGAATATCCACAGGGGGCCTACGAGCAGTACTTC.

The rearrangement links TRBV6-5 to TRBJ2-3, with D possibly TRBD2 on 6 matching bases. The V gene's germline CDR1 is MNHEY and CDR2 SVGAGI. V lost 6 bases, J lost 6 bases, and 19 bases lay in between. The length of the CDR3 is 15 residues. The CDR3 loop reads CASSSTGVTFDTQYF. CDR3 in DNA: TGTGCCAGCAGCTCCACGGGGGTTACTTTTGATACGCAGTATTTT.

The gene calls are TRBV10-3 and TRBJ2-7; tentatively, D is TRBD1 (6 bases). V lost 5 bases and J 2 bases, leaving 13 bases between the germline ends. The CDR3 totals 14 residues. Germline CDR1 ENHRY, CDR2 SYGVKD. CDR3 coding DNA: TGTGCCATCAGTTGGCAGGGGACGACCTACGAGCAGTACTTC. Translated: CAISWQGTTYEQYF.

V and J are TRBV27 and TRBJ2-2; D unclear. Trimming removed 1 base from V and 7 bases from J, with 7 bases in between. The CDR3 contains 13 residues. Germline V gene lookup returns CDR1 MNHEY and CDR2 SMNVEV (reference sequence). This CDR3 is CASSLFPGGELFF. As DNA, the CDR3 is TGTGCCAGCAGTTTATTTCCGGGCGGGGAGCTGTTTTTT.

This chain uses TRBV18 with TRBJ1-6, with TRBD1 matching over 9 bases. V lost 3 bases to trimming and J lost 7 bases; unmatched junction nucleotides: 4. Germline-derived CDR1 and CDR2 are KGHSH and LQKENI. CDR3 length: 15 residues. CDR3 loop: CASSPDGQGNSPLHF. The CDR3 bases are TGTGCCAGCTCACCCGACGGACAGGGGAATTCACCCCTCCACTTT. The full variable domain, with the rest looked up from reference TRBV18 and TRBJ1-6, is NAGVMQNPRHLVRRRGQEARLRCSPMKGHSHVYWYRQLPEEGLKFMVYLQKENIIDESGMPKERFSAEFPKEGPSILRIQQVVRGDSAAYFCASSPDGQGNSPLHFGNGTRLTVT.

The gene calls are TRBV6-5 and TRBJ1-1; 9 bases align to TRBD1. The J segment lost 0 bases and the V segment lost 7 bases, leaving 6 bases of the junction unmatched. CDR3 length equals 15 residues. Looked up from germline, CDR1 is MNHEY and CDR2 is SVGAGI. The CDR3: CASNPGQGLNTEAFF. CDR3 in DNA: TGTGCCAGCAACCCGGGACAGGGACTGAACACTGAAGCTTTCTTT.

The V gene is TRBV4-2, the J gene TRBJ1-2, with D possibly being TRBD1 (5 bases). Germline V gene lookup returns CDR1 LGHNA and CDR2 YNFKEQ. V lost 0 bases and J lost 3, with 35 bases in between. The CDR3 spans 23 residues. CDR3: CASSQEIAQATGVRARGDYGYTF. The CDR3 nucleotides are TGTGCCAGCAGCCAAGAAATAGCTCAGGCAACGGGGGTGAGGGCTCGGGGGGACTATGGCTACACCTTC.

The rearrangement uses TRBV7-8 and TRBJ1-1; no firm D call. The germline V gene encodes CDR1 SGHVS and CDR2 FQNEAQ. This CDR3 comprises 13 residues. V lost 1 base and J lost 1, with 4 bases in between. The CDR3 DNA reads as TGTGCCAGCAGCTTAGGACAGAACACTGAAGCTTTCTTT. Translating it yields CASSLGQNTEAFF.